These 14 T cell receptor beta chains were sequenced from one sample in a study of cytomegalovirus exposure and HLA in healthy donors. PCR was performed using 60 Vbeta and 13 Jbeta primers. Clones were read by immunoSEQ multiplex PCR, and TCRdb kept only the in-frame ones, dropping some. This table has 87,000 or so clones, about 8% appearing once. Material for sequencing was PBMCs. These receptors were obtained from a man aged 45-65 years in good health and CMV-seronegative.

This chain joins TRBV19 and TRBJ2-6; 11 bases align to TRBD1. The germline V gene encodes CDR1 LNHDA and CDR2 SQIVND (reference sequence). The V gene end was trimmed by 7 bases and the J gene end by 1 base; junction bases not matched to a gene: 6. The CDR3 is made up of 17 amino acids. The CDR3 sequence is CASTPGQGASGANVLTF. The CDR3 DNA reads as TGTGCCAGTACCCCCGGACAGGGGGCATCTGGGGCCAACGTCCTGACTTTC. The full variable domain, rest sourced from reference TRBV19 and TRBJ2-6, is DGGITQSPKYLFRKEGQNVTLSCEQNLNHDAMYWYRQDPGQGLRLIYYSQIVNDFQKGDIAEGYSVSREKKESFPLTVTSAQKNPTAFYLCASTPGQGASGANVLTFGAGSRLTVL.

This clone was seen only a few times. The chain has TRBV9 and TRBJ2-7, with D possibly being TRBD2 (5 bases). With 0 bases removed from V and 5 bases from J, the gap between germline ends came to 9 bases. Per the germline V gene, CDR1 is SGDLS and CDR2 is YYNGEE. The CDR3 covers 13 residues. The DNA for the CDR3 is TGTGCCAGCAGCGTAGCTGAGGGCCACGAGCAGTACTTC. Amino acid sequence: CASSVAEGHEQYF.

Only a few counts were recorded for this clone. The J gene is TRBJ1-3, the V gene TRBV6-6; D gene uncertain. Germline V CDR1 and CDR2: MNHNY, SVGAGI (reference sequence). V gave up 5 bases and J gave up 7 bases, with 12 bases separating them. This CDR3 has 13 residues. The CDR3 nucleotides read TGTGCCAGCAGTGTCCTGGGAGGGAACACCATATATTTT. It translates to CASSVLGGNTIYF.

This clone has just a few counts. The chain uses TRBV10-1 and TRBJ1-6; possible D gene TRBD1, 5 bases. Trimming shortened V by 3 bases and J by 7 bases, and 10 bases separated the two germline ends. This CDR3 region has 14 residues. Germline lookup yields CDR1 WNHNN and CDR2 SYGVQD (reference sequence). As DNA, the CDR3 is TGCGCCAGCAGTGATAGGGGCACGAATTCACCCCTCCACTTT. Residues: CASSDRGTNSPLHF.

V gene TRBV28 combines with J gene TRBJ1-5, with D unresolved. Germline CDR1 is MDHEN and CDR2 is SYDVKM. With 5 bases removed from V and 7 bases from J, the gap between germline ends came to 12 bases. The CDR3 loop spans 13 amino acids. This chain's CDR3 is CASSKAGSQPQHF. CDR3 DNA: TGTGCCAGCAGTAAGGCAGGCTCACAGCCCCAGCATTTT.

This clone has a handful of counts. The chain carries TRBV5-1 and TRBJ2-1; 8 nucleotides match TRBD2. The CDR3 runs to 15 residues. Germline CDR1 SGHRS, CDR2 YFSETQ. The trim removed 1 base at V and 5 bases at J, leaving 5 bases unmatched. The CDR3 spells CASSLSLAGDNEQFF. The CDR3, as DNA: TGCGCCAGCAGCTTGAGTCTAGCGGGCGACAATGAGCAGTTCTTC.

This clone was detected a few times. The chain employs TRBV7-2 and TRBJ2-5, with 10 nucleotides matching TRBD2. This CDR3 has 15 residues. CDR1 and CDR2 (germline): SGHTA, FQGNSA. Germline trimming cut 5 bases from V and 5 bases from J; bases unmatched to any gene: 8. The CDR3 nucleotides read TGTGCCAGCAGCAAATCAGCGGGGGGGCTGGAGACCCAGTACTTC. It codes for CASSKSAGGLETQYF. Using reference TRBV7-2 and TRBJ2-5 for the parts outside the CDR3, the full variable domain is GAGVSQSPSNKVTEKGKDVELRCDPISGHTALYWYRQSLGQGLEFLIYFQGNSAPDKSGLPSDRFSAERTGGSVSTLTIQRTQQEDSAVYLCASSKSAGGLETQYFGPGTRLLVL.

This clone was counted only a few times. The genes are TRBV11-2 and TRBJ2-5; 12 nucleotides match TRBD1. With V trimmed by 3 bases and J by 4 bases, 0 bases remained unmatched. The CDR3 loop spans 14 amino acids. Germline-derived CDR1 and CDR2 are SGHAT and FQNNGV. The CDR3 DNA sequence: TGTGCCAGCAGCTTGGGACAGGGGGCAGAGACCCAGTACTTC. Translation: CASSLGQGAETQYF.

The J gene is TRBJ2-1, the V gene TRBV19, with D possibly matching TRBD1 (6 bases). Germline V gene sequence: CDR1 LNHDA, CDR2 SQIVND (reference sequence). V shed 5 bases and J shed 2 bases, with 13 bases lying between them. The CDR3 is 15 amino acids. The chain's CDR3 is CASSARGVTYNEQFF. CDR3 sequence (DNA): TGTGCCAGTAGTGCCAGGGGAGTAACCTACAATGAGCAGTTCTTC.

DNA of the CDR3: TGTGCCACCAGCAGGTCCCCCGGGACTTCCCTATACGAGCAGTACTTC. Translation: CATSRSPGTSLYEQYF. The chain employs TRBV15 and TRBJ2-5, with D tentatively TRBD2 (6 bases). The end of the DNA aligns better with TRBJ2-7, so the J call may be wrong. The germline V gene encodes CDR1 LNHNV and CDR2 YYDKDF (reference sequence). This CDR3 region has 16 residues.

The sample holds a few counts of this clone. The V call is TRBV7-6, the J call TRBJ2-1; 10 positions match TRBD1. Germline CDR1 and CDR2: SGHVS and FNYEAQ. Trimming cost V 1 base and J 8 bases; bases outside gene matches: 8. This CDR3 comprises 16 residues. The chain's CDR3 is CASSLVSDRGRDEQFF. CDR3 bases: TGTGCCAGCAGCTTAGTAAGTGACAGGGGGCGCGATGAGCAGTTCTTC.

This clone was seen only a few times. The chain is built from TRBV5-5 and TRBJ1-1; D not resolved. V was trimmed by 1 base and J by 4 bases, leaving 11 bases between them. This CDR3 is 14 amino acids long. From germline, CDR1 is SGHKS and CDR2 YYEKEE (reference sequence). This CDR3 reads CASSLSTMSTEAFF. CDR3 DNA: TGTGCCAGCAGCTTGTCCACTATGAGCACTGAAGCTTTCTTT. The full variable domain, in which reference TRBV5-5 and TRBJ1-1 provide the parts outside the CDR3, is DAGVTQSPTHLIKTRGQQVTLRCSPISGHKSVSWYQQVLGQGPQFIFQYYEKEERGRGNFPDRFSARQFPNYSSELNVNALLLGDSALYLCASSLSTMSTEAFFGQGTRLTVV.

This clone has only a few counts. The genes are TRBV5-5 and TRBJ1-1, with TRBD1 matching 8 bases. With V trimmed by 4 bases and J by 2 bases, 10 bases remained unmatched. The germline V gene encodes CDR1 SGHKS and CDR2 YYEKEE (reference sequence). The CDR3 is 16 amino acids. Here the CDR3 reads CASSPHLGTGNTEAFF. The CDR3 coding sequence is TGTGCCAGCAGCCCACATCTGGGGACAGGTAACACTGAAGCTTTCTTT.

The V and J genes are TRBV11-2 and TRBJ1-6; the D gene is possibly TRBD1 (6 bases). CDR3 length equals 11 residues. The germline V gene has CDR1 SGHAT and CDR2 FQNNGV. Between the trimmed V and J ends, which lost 5 bases and 14 bases, there was a span of 10 bases. CDR3 amino acids: CASSTQGTLHF. The CDR3 DNA is TGTGCCAGCAGCACACAGGGCACCCTCCACTTT.